This T cell receptor beta chain was identified in a study of PD-1 blockade in classical Hodgkin lymphoma. Study context: Nivolumab was given intravenously to patients at 3 mg/kg every 2 weeks. Study results and caveats: Newly diagnosed patients were reported to start with lower TCR diversity than healthy donors. CD4+ TCR diversity rose significantly by C4D1, and CD8+ TCR diversity did not.

Concerning this clone: The antigen remains undetermined.

CDR3 length: 12 amino acids. The V gene lost 5 bases and the J gene lost 6 bases, with 11 bases spanning the gap. Germline CDR1 SGHVS, CDR2 FQNEAQ. Each and every patient relapsed after autologous stem cell transplantation, and patients got differing brentuximab vedotin exposure. Best response was recorded as complete response, partial response or progressive disease. TCRdb's table, derived via immunoSEQ multiplex PCR, lists solely in-frame clones and lacks some. The sample consists of around 23,000 clones, roughly 75% of them appearing once. The rearrangement uses TRBV7-8 and TRBJ2-7, with D perhaps TRBD1 (6 bases). The source was peripheral blood mononuclear cells (PBMCs), collected before the second cycle of nivolumab. This clonotype was sampled from a human donor with classical Hodgkin lymphoma. The CDR3 region is CASSANRVEQYF. CDR3 nucleotides: TGTGCCAGCAGCGCCAACAGGGTCGAGCAGTACTTC.